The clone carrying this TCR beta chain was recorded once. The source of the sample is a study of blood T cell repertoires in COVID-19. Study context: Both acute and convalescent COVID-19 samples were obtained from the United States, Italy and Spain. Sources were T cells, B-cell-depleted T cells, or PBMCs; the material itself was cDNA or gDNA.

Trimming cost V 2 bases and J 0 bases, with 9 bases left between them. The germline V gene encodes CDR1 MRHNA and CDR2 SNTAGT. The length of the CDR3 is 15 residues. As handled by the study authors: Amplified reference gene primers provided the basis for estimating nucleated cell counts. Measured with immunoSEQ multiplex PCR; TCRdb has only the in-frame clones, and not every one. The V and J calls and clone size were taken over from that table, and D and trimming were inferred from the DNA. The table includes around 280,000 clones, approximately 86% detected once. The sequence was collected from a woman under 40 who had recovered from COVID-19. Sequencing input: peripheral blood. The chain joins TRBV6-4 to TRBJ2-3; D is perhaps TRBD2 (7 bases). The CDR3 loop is CASSDGGASTDTQYF. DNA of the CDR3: TGTGCCAGCAGTGACGGGGGGGCTAGCACAGATACGCAGTATTTT.